The 28 T cell receptor beta chains reported below all come from one sample, sequenced in a study of graft-versus-host responses after intestinal transplantation. Sequencing used immunoSEQ multiplex PCR; TCRdb keeps in-frame clones, though not all of them. Among around 90,000 clones listed, approximately 92% were seen once. These receptors have no identified antigens. The starting material was unstimulated CD4+ T cells sorted from spleen or lymph node cells, obtained before intestinal transplant. These TCRs come from a human donor who received an intestinal transplant.

This chain uses TRBV7-6 with TRBJ2-7; the match to TRBD1 covers 11 bases. Germline CDR1 reads SGHVS; CDR2 reads FNYEAQ. The CDR3 sequence is 21 residues long. V shed 2 bases, J shed 0 bases, and the junction held 18 bases outside the gene matches. The CDR3 coding sequence is TGTGCCAGCAGCTTAAAGGGACAGGGGGACCGAGGGGCTAGCGGCTCCTACGAGCAGTACTTC. This encodes CASSLKGQGDRGASGSYEQYF.

The chain combines TRBV5-4 with TRBJ2-1, with 15 bases matching TRBD2. This CDR3 has 18 amino acids. V dropped 7 bases and J dropped 4; count of bases not matched to a gene: 12. Germline CDR1 reads SGHNT; CDR2 reads YYREEE (reference sequence). The CDR3 here is CASSRTSGRAMAYNEQFF. The DNA for the CDR3 is TGTGCCAGCTCCAGGACTAGCGGGAGGGCCATGGCTTACAATGAGCAGTTCTTC.

The chain recombines TRBV18 with TRBJ2-1, with 9 bases identical to TRBD1. Germline CDR1 reads KGHSH; CDR2 reads LQKENI. CDR3 length: 14 amino acids. Trimming cost V 3 bases and J 8 bases; bases outside gene matches: 5. This CDR3 reads CASSPGTGLHEQFF. In nucleotides, the CDR3 is TGTGCCAGCTCACCCGGGACAGGGCTTCATGAGCAGTTCTTC.

This chain connects TRBV6-6 to TRBJ2-7, with D unclear. The CDR3 has 15 amino acids. Deletions cut 1 base from V and 0 bases from J, with 10 bases between. CDR1 is MNHNY, CDR2 SVGAGI, per germline (reference sequence). The CDR3 spells CASSYYVISSYEQYF. The DNA for the CDR3 is TGTGCCAGCAGTTACTACGTAATTTCCTCCTACGAGCAGTACTTC.

This rearrangement joins TRBV6-1 to TRBJ1-2; D perhaps matches TRBD1 (6 bases). The CDR3 has 13 amino acids. Trimming shortened V by 0 bases and J by 8 bases, and 10 bases separated the two germline ends. The V gene's germline CDR1 is MNHNS and CDR2 SASEGT. The CDR3 is CASSEALGGGYTF. CDR3 DNA sequence: TGTGCCAGCAGTGAAGCGCTAGGGGGGGGCTACACCTTC.

The chain uses TRBV11-2 and TRBJ2-5; no reliable D call. With 7 bases removed from V and 4 bases from J, the gap between germline ends came to 19 bases. Looked up from germline, CDR1 is SGHAT and CDR2 is FQNNGV. The CDR3 runs 15 residues. In DNA, the CDR3 is TGTGCCAGCAACCCCCGGCCCTTAAGAGGAGAGACCCAGTACTTC. Translating gives CASNPRPLRGETQYF.

The chain employs TRBV4-1 and TRBJ2-7; 10 nucleotides match TRBD2. This CDR3 is built from 17 residues. CDR1 MGHRA and CDR2 YSYEKL come from the germline V gene. Trimming took 2 bases from V and 4 from J; bases not matched to a gene: 11. The DNA of the CDR3 is TGCGCCAGCAGCCAAAGGCTAATAGCGGGAGGTACATACGAGCAGTACTTC. This encodes CASSQRLIAGGTYEQYF.

This rearrangement joins TRBV6-1 to TRBJ1-2; D is unclear. V was shortened by 5 bases and J by 4 bases, with 5 bases between the two germline ends. Germline assignment: CDR1 MNHNS and CDR2 SASEGT. The CDR3 is made up of 11 amino acids. CDR3 amino acids: CASSYVYGYTF. The CDR3, as DNA: TGTGCCAGCAGTTACGTCTATGGCTACACCTTC.

The chain recombines TRBV6-4 with TRBJ2-7; 9 bases are shared with TRBD2. Trimming took 5 bases from V and 0 from J; bases not matched to a gene: 5. The CDR3 runs to 15 residues. Germline V gives CDR1 MRHNA, CDR2 SNTAGT. DNA of the CDR3: TGTGCCAGCAGTTTTCTAGCGGGGAGCTCCTACGAGCAGTACTTC. Its translation is CASSFLAGSSYEQYF.

This clone was recorded a few times. J is TRBJ2-3 and V is TRBV10-3; D may be TRBD2 (7 bases). The CDR3 consists of 16 residues. V lost 2 bases to trimming and J lost 0 bases, with 12 bases between them. Germline V gene sequence: CDR1 ENHRY, CDR2 SYGVKD. CDR3 in DNA: TGTGCCATCAGTGAGGGAGGGGGGGTCAGCACAGATACGCAGTATTTT. This sequence encodes CAISEGGGVSTDTQYF.

V and J are TRBV4-2 and TRBJ1-1; tentative D call: TRBD1 (5 bases). Germline CDR1 and CDR2: LGHNA and YNFKEQ. The ends were cut back, 0 bases at V and 2 bases at J, with 13 bases in the middle. The length of the CDR3 is 16 residues. CDR3 sequence: CASSQESVQGNTEAFF. The CDR3 DNA is TGTGCCAGCAGCCAAGAGTCGGTTCAGGGAAACACTGAAGCTTTCTTT.

V usage is TRBV5-4 and J usage is TRBJ2-7; 7 positions agree with TRBD1. The trim removed 0 bases at V and 0 bases at J, leaving 6 bases unmatched. Germline CDR1 and CDR2: SGHNT and YYREEE (reference sequence). This CDR3 is 16 amino acids long. In nucleotides, the CDR3 is TGTGCCAGCAGCTTGGCCTCCGGGACAGCCTCCTACGAGCAGTACTTC. Protein: CASSLASGTASYEQYF.

The gene calls are TRBV10-3 and TRBJ1-1; TRBD1 agrees at 8 bases. V dropped 6 bases and J dropped 7; count of bases not matched to a gene: 7. CDR1 ENHRY and CDR2 SYGVKD come from the germline V gene. CDR3 length: 13 residues. The CDR3 nucleotides read TGTGCCATCAGCGGACAGGGAAGGGGTGAAGCTTTCTTT. It encodes CAISGQGRGEAFF.

This sequence joins TRBV7-6 and TRBJ2-5; maybe TRBD2 (5 bases). The end of the DNA aligns better with TRBJ2-7, so the J call may be wrong. The CDR3 length is 13 residues. Germline CDR1 and CDR2: SGHVS and FNYEAQ. CDR3 protein: CASSFNTGYEQYF. In DNA, the CDR3 is TGTGCCAGCAGCTTCAACACGGGGTACGAGCAGTACTTC.

The CDR3 is CASSSTGVNEAFF. The CDR3 DNA reads as TGTGCCAGCAGCTCTACAGGGGTTAATGAAGCTTTCTTT. The rearrangement uses TRBV7-9 and TRBJ1-1; 7 bases match TRBD1. Germline lookup yields CDR1 SEHNR and CDR2 FQNEAQ (reference sequence). The CDR3 is made up of 13 amino acids. The J segment lost 7 bases and the V segment lost 4 bases, leaving 6 bases of the junction unmatched. The whole variable domain, remainder taken from reference TRBV7-9 and TRBJ1-1, is DTGVSQNPRHKITKRGQNVTFRCDPISEHNRLYWYRQTLGQGPEFLTYFQNEAQLEKSRLLSDRFSAERPKGSFSTLEIQRTEQGDSAMYLCASSSTGVNEAFFGQGTRLTVV.

The gene calls are TRBV28 and TRBJ2-7; possibly TRBD1 for D (6 bases). The germline CDR1 and CDR2 sequences are MDHEN and SYDVKM. This CDR3 is 15 amino acids long. The V end was cut by 4 bases, the J end by 4 bases, with 17 bases between. The CDR3 is CASSSYRQETYEQYF. Here the CDR3 DNA reads TGTGCCAGCAGTTCCTATCGACAGGAAACTTACGAGCAGTACTTC.

The CDR3 DNA reads as TGTGCCAGCAGAGCCGGGACCTTCAATCATGGCTACACCTTC. This translates into CASRAGTFNHGYTF. This sequence joins TRBV2 and TRBJ1-2; a weak D match, TRBD1 (5 bases). Germline V CDR1 and CDR2: SNHLY, FYNNEI. V gave up 6 bases and J gave up 6 bases, with 17 bases separating them. The CDR3 spans 14 residues.

This chain uses TRBV5-1 with TRBJ2-4; 9 bases align to TRBD1. Germline V gene data show CDR1 as SGHRS and CDR2 as YFSETQ. The V and J ends lost 1 base and 9 bases, in that order; junction bases with no gene match: 8. The CDR3 sequence is 15 residues long. The chain's CDR3 is CASSLSGTGTSIQYF. Here the CDR3 DNA reads TGCGCCAGCAGCTTGTCCGGGACAGGGACATCCATTCAGTACTTC.

The chain employs TRBV6-5 and TRBJ2-7, with D possibly being TRBD1 or TRBD2 (5 bases each). CDR3 length: 13 residues. Trimming shortened V by 4 bases and J by 3 bases, and 10 bases separated the two germline ends. Germline V lookup: CDR1 MNHEY, CDR2 SVGAGI. The CDR3 coding sequence is TGTGCCAGCAGTTTGGGACGGGTCTACGAGCAGTACTTC. Translating it yields CASSLGRVYEQYF.

In the case of this clone: Mismatch with germline at one junction end may stem from a read error. The J gene is TRBJ2-5, the V gene TRBV18; possible D gene TRBD2, 6 bases. The CDR3 is 14 residues long. Germline V gene sequence: CDR1 KGHSH, CDR2 LQKENI. The CDR3 DNA is TGTGCCAGCCCACCGCCAGGAGGGGACGAGACCCAGTACTTC. Protein: CASPPPGGDETQYF. Variable domain in full (rest from reference TRBV18 and TRBJ2-5): NAGVMQNPRHLVRRRGQEARLRCSPMKGHSHVYWYRQLPEEGLKFMVYLQKENIIDESGMPKERFSAEFPKEGPSILRIQQVVRGDSAAYFCASPPPGGDETQYFGPGTRLLVL.

The V and J genes are TRBV19 and TRBJ1-1, with no clear D. Germline V gene lookup returns CDR1 LNHDA and CDR2 SQIVND (reference sequence). Deletions cut 5 bases from V and 1 base from J, with 11 bases between. This CDR3 spans 14 amino acids. As DNA, the CDR3 is TGTGCCAGTAGTCCTAGGTGGGGGAACACTGAAGCTTTCTTT. It is translated as CASSPRWGNTEAFF.

The V and J genes are TRBV5-1 and TRBJ2-2; TRBD2 agrees at 7 bases. The CDR3 sequence is 15 residues long. Trimming at V came to 2 bases and at J to 6 bases, leaving 7 bases not matched to a gene. Germline lookup yields CDR1 SGHRS and CDR2 YFSETQ. The CDR3 region is CASSLRGSGSGELFF. CDR3 coding DNA: TGCGCCAGCAGCTTACGCGGGAGTGGGTCCGGGGAGCTGTTTTTT.

V gene TRBV7-2 combines with J gene TRBJ2-7, with 9 positions matching TRBD2. The CDR3 totals 15 residues. Germline-derived CDR1 and CDR2 are SGHTA and FQGNSA. The V and J ends lost 5 bases and 1 base, in that order; junction bases with no gene match: 6. The CDR3 region is CASSHSGSQSYEQYF. The DNA for the CDR3 is TGTGCCAGCAGCCATAGCGGGAGTCAGTCCTACGAGCAGTACTTC.

This chain connects TRBV12-5 to TRBJ2-1; D perhaps matches TRBD1 (6 bases). Germline V gene data show CDR1 as LGHNT and CDR2 as FRNRAP. V lost 1 base, J lost 2 bases, and 6 bases lay in between. The CDR3 runs 14 residues. The CDR3 is CASGLDRAYNEQFF. CDR3 nucleotide sequence: TGTGCTAGTGGTTTGGACAGGGCCTACAATGAGCAGTTCTTC.

This clone was observed once. The chain recombines TRBV19 with TRBJ1-2, with D possibly being TRBD1 (5 bases). Trimming cost V 10 bases and J 7 bases, with 19 bases left between them. Germline V gene sequence: CDR1 LNHDA, CDR2 SQIVND (reference sequence). The CDR3 is made up of 13 amino acids. CDR3 loop: CATGRGFDSGYTF. In DNA form, the CDR3 reads TGTGCCACTGGGCGGGGGTTCGACTCTGGCTACACCTTC.

This clone has a handful of counts. This chain links TRBV18 with TRBJ2-5, with TRBD2 matching over 13 bases. The V gene's germline CDR1 is KGHSH and CDR2 LQKENI. The CDR3 length is 18 residues. With V trimmed by 6 bases and J by 3 bases, 13 bases remained unmatched. The CDR3 bases are TGTGCCAGCTCTCCAAACCAGGGAGGACTAGCGGGAGAAGAGACCCAGTACTTC. This codes for CASSPNQGGLAGEETQYF.

This clone was observed a handful of times. The V call is TRBV30, the J call TRBJ2-7; either TRBD1 or TRBD2 may supply D (5 bases each). The CDR3 runs 15 residues. Germline V gene data show CDR1 as GTSNPN and CDR2 as SVGIG (reference sequence). The V and J ends lost 1 base and 4 bases respectively, with 17 bases between them. CDR3 region: CAWSAGPPFEYEQYF. The CDR3, as DNA: TGTGCCTGGAGTGCGGGGCCCCCCTTTGAATACGAGCAGTACTTC. The full variable domain, its missing parts supplied by reference TRBV30 and TRBJ2-7, is SQTIHQWPATLVQPVGSPLSLECTVEGTSNPNLYWYRQAAGRGLQLLFYSVGIGQISSEVPQNLSASRPQDRQFILSSKKLLLSDSGFYLCAWSAGPPFEYEQYFGPGTRLTVT.

This chain uses TRBV9 with TRBJ2-7, with unresolved D. The CDR3 length is 14 residues. Trimming took off 0 bases at V and 0 bases at J, with 7 bases between the two ends. Germline assignment: CDR1 SGDLS and CDR2 YYNGEE. Written as DNA, the CDR3 is TGTGCCAGCAGCGTAGGGAGCTCCTCCTACGAGCAGTACTTC. The encoded protein is CASSVGSSSYEQYF.